This entry is about one T cell receptor beta chain. In the original analysis: Amplification with reference gene primers provided the estimates of nucleated cell counts. Repertoires were generated with immunoSEQ multiplex PCR, while TCRdb's copy carries only in-frame clones and drops some. V, J and clone size reflect that table, while D and trimming were determined from the DNA. Here the sample spans roughly 250,000 clones, around 89% being singletons. This entry is derived from a study of blood T cell repertoires in COVID-19. The wider study: The United States, Italy and Spain provided the acute and convalescent COVID-19 samples.

This TCR came from a woman aged 35 to 49 who had recovered from COVID-19. The sequencing input was peripheral blood.

The CDR3 protein is CASSRPGQGINTEAFF. CDR3 coding DNA: TGTGCCAGCAGCCGCCCGGGACAGGGAATTAACACTGAAGCTTTCTTT. V usage is TRBV27 and J usage is TRBJ1-1; 9 bases fit TRBD1. The CDR3 is 16 amino acids. Trimming cost V 6 bases and J 2 bases; bases outside gene matches: 10. CDR1 is MNHEY and CDR2 is SMNVEV in the germline V gene (reference sequence).